A selection of T cell receptor beta chains follows, all from one sample in a study of vaccination effects on CD4 cells after COVID-19. These receptors have no known antigen. Using immunoSEQ multiplex PCR, the repertoire was profiled, and TCRdb retains in-frame clones only, with some absent. The sample yields some 70,000 clones, more than 60% seen once. The input for sequencing was CD4+ T cells from PBMCs cultured without peptide, taken after COVID-19 vaccination. The receptor source for this set is a human donor who received a COVID-19 vaccine. Both conserved end residues are trimmed from each CDR3. The order of the fields is clone size, J gene, V gene, CDR3 protein. Clone size appears in some rows only: once, few, many, or a class for an expanded clone.

>-|TRBJ1-4|TRBV6-6
ASSYRGDTNEKLF
>-|TRBJ2-1|TRBV4-1
ASRPQGVYNEQF
>-|TRBJ1-1|TRBV5-1
ASSWTQGATEAF
>-|TRBJ2-1|TRBV19
ASSVAGTGGLYEQF
>-|TRBJ1-3|TRBV10-2
ASIGGSGNTIY
>-|TRBJ2-3|TRBV7-8
ASNRLVNTDTQY
>-|TRBJ2-2|TRBV19
ASSGQWGELF
>-|TRBJ1-3|TRBV7-9
ASSPFLQGSGNTIY
>-|TRBJ1-3|TRBV6-1
ASSEVGQGAAGNTIY
>-|TRBJ2-6|TRBV28
AASRGAGANVLT
>-|TRBJ1-3|TRBV9
ASSVGSSGNTIY
>-|TRBJ1-2|TRBV19
ASSPQGQHYGYT
>-|TRBJ2-5|TRBV10-2
ASSPQETQY
>once|TRBJ2-3|TRBV30
AWEERKSTDTQY
>-|TRBJ2-3|TRBV12-3/TRBV12-4
ASSPTLGTQY
>-|TRBJ1-1|TRBV5-8
ASSSRVIIATEAF
>-|TRBJ2-1|TRBV11-2
ASSFRGQGDEQF
>once|TRBJ1-6|TRBV7-2
ASSLNPGGNSPLH
>-|TRBJ1-3|TRBV9
ASSPLSGNTIY
>-|TRBJ2-3|TRBV5-1
ASSPSTGVPDTQY
>-|TRBJ2-5|TRBV12-3/TRBV12-4
ASSLTSGETQY
>-|TRBJ1-6|TRBV28
ASTRRSGYGSPLH
>-|TRBJ2-5|TRBV29-1
SVEAVRSETQY
>-|TRBJ2-2|TRBV6-5
ASSYSTGLAGELF
>-|TRBJ1-1|TRBV6-5
ASSSLSGLRAF
>few|TRBJ1-3|TRBV3-1/TRBV3-2
ASSQVSQASGNTIY
>-|TRBJ2-3|TRBV5-6
ASSGGTGGKDTQY
>few|TRBJ1-5|TRBV7-8
ASSSMTGANQPQH
>once|TRBJ1-1|TRBV7-8
ASSLDRPGNTEAF
>-|TRBJ2-4|TRBV10-2
ASSEQGSAKNIQY
>-|TRBJ2-3|TRBV6-5
ASSYYGTGGKYTQY
>-|TRBJ2-3|TRBV11-2
ASSARTSADTQY
>-|TRBJ1-2|TRBV6-7
ASSYSRGRDYGYT
>once|TRBJ1-2|TRBV5-1
ASSLGWGSNYGYT
>-|TRBJ1-1|TRBV3-1/TRBV3-2
ASSQAGGGTEAF
>-|TRBJ2-1|TRBV19
ASTRSGGYNEQF
>-|TRBJ1-2|TRBV30
AWKGVDYGYT
>-|TRBJ2-5|TRBV4-1
ASSQDGVATGGTQRAQY
>-|TRBJ1-6|TRBV6-6
ASSRDRDNSPLH
>few|TRBJ1-6|TRBV25-1
ASSTRDRSSYNSPLH
>-|TRBJ1-1|TRBV9
ASSVDGANTEAF
>once|TRBJ1-1|TRBV5-6
ASSLGGMNTEAF
>-|TRBJ1-5|TRBV4-3
ASSQDLAGVSNQPQH
>-|TRBJ1-2|TRBV4-3
ASSQDRGQYGYT
>-|TRBJ1-6|TRBV5-1
ASSPGQGNSPLH
>-|TRBJ1-1|TRBV4-2
ASSQETGALDTEAF
>-|TRBJ2-6|TRBV19
ASSIGTPPGGDRVRANVLT
>few|TRBJ1-4|TRBV2
ASSRDINEKLF
>once|TRBJ1-2|TRBV6-6
ASSYLGQPYGYT